This T cell receptor (beta chain) originates from a study of sequential checkpoint blockade in melanoma. This clone showed up just a few times. Produced via immunoSEQ multiplex PCR; TCRdb's table is partial and in-frame only. The sample shows about 17,000 clones, about 70% of them seen only once. The CDR3 spans 14 residues. With 0 bases removed from V and 1 base from J, the gap between germline ends came to 7 bases. Per the germline V gene, CDR1 is SNHLY and CDR2 is FYNNEI. The sample's treatment: randomized to nivolumab then ipilimumab (arm A) or the reverse (arm B). Patients had received no earlier DNA-damaging chemotherapy.

This sequence was found in a human donor with melanoma. The starting material was CD8+ T cells sorted from blood (inferred from file names), obtained from a patient given nivolumab and ipilimumab in sequence. The chain links TRBV2 to TRBJ2-7; perhaps TRBD2 as D (5 bases). DNA for the CDR3: TGTGCCAGCAGTGAAGCGTCGGGGTCCTACGAGCAGTACTTC. Translated, it gives CASSEASGSYEQYF.